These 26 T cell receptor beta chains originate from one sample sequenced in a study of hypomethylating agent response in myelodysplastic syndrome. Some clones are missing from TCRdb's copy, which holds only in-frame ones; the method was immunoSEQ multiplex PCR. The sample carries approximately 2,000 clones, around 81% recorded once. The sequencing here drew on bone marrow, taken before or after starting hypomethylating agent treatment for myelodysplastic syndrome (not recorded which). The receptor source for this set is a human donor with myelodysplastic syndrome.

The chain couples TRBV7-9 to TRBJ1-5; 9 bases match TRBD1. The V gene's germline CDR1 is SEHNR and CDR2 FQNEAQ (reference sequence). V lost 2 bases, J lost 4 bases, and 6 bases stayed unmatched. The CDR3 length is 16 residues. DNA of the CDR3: TGTGCCAGCAGCTTAATCGGGACAGGGATTAATCAGCCCCAGCATTTT. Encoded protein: CASSLIGTGINQPQHF.

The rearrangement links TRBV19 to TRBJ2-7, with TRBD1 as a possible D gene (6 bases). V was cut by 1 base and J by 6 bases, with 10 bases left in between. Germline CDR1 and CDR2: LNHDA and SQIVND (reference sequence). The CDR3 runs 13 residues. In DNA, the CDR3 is TGTGCCAGTAGTATAGCCCCCAGGGGCGAGCAGTACTTC. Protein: CASSIAPRGEQYF.

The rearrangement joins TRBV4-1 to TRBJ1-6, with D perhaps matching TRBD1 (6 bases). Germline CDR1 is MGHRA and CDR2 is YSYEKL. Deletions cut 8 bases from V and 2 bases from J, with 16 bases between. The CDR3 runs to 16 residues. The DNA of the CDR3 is TGCGCCAGCCCCTGCGGGGGCTCTGCCTATAATTCACCCCTCCACTTT. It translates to CASPCGGSAYNSPLHF.

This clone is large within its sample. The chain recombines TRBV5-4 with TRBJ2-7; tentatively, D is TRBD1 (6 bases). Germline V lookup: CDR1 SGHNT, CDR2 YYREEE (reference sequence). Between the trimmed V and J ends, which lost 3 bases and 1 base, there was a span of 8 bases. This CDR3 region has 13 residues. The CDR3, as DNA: TGTGCCAGCAGCTACGGACAGTCCTACGAGCAGTACTTC. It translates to CASSYGQSYEQYF.

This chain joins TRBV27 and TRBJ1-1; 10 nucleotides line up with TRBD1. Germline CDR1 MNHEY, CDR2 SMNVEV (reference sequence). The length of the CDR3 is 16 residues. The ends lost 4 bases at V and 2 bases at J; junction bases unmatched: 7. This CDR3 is CASSSTDRGQNTEAFF. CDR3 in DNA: TGTGCCAGCAGTTCCACCGACAGGGGGCAAAACACTGAAGCTTTCTTT.

CDR3 sequence reads: CSVKTVYEQYF. The CDR3 DNA reads as TGCAGCGTTAAGACAGTCTACGAGCAGTACTTC. The chain recombines TRBV29-1 with TRBJ2-7, with D tentatively TRBD1 (5 bases). Germline assignment: CDR1 SQVTM and CDR2 ANQGSEA. The ends were cut back, 5 bases at V and 3 bases at J, with 8 bases in the middle. The CDR3 has 11 amino acids.

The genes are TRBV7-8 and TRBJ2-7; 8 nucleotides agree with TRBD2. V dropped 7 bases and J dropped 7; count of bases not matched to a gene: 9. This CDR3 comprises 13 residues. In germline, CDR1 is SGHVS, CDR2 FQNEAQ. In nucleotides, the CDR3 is TGTGCCAGCATAGCGGGAACGCGACGGGAGCAGTACTTC. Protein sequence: CASIAGTRREQYF. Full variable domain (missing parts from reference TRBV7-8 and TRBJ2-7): GAGVSQSPRYKVAKRGQDVALRCDPISGHVSLFWYQQALGQGPEFLTYFQNEAQLDKSGLPSDRFFAERPEGSVSTLKIQRTQQEDSAVYLCASIAGTRREQYFGPGTRLTVT.

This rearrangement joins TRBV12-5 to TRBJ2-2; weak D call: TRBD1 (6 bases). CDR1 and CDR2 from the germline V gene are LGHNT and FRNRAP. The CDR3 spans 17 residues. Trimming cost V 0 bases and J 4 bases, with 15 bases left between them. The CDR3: CASGLVDGTSPTGELFF. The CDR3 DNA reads TGTGCTAGTGGTTTGGTAGACGGGACATCTCCCACCGGGGAGCTGTTTTTT.

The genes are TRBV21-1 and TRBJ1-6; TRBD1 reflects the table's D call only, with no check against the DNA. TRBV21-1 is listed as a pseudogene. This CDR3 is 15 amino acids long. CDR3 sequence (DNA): TGTGCCAGCAGCAAAGAAGGGGACAGTCGTGATCCCCTCCACTTT. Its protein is CASSKEGDSRDPLHF.

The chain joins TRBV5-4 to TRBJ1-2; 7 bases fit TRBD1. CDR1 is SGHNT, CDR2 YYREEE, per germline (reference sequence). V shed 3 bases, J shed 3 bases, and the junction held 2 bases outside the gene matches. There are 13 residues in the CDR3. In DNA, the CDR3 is TGTGCCAGCAGCTCCGGGACAGACTATGGCTACACCTTC. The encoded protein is CASSSGTDYGYTF. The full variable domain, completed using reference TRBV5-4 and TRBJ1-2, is ETGVTQSPTHLIKTRGQQVTLRCSSQSGHNTVSWYQQALGQGPQFIFQYYREEENGRGNFPPRFSGLQFPNYSSELNVNALELDDSALYLCASSSGTDYGYTFGSGTRLTVV.

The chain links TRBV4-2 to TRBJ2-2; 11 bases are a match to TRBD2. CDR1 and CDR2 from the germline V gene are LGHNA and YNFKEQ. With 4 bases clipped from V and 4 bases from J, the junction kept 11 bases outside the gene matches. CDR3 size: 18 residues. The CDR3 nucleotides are TGTGCCAGCAGCCCCTTAGCGGGAGGGCGACGTAGCACCGGGGAGCTGTTTTTT. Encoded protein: CASSPLAGGRRSTGELFF.

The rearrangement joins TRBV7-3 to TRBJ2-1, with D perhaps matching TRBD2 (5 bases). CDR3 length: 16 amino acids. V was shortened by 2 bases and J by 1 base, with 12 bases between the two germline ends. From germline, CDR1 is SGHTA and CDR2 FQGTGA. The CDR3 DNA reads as TGTGCCAGCAGCTTAGTCGCCGGGGAGTCCTACAATGAGCAGTTCTTC. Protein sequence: CASSLVAGESYNEQFF.

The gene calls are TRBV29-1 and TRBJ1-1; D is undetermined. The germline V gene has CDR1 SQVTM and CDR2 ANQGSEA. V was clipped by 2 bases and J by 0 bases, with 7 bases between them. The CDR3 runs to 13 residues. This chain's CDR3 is CSVELALNTEAFF. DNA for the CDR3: TGCAGCGTTGAATTGGCCCTGAACACTGAAGCTTTCTTT.

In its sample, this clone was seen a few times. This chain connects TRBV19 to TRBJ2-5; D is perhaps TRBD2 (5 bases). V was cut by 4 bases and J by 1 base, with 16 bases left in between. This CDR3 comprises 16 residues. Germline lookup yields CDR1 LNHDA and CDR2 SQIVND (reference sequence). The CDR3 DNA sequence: TGTGCCAGTAGTACCGGGTTGAGGGTTGGCCAAGAGACCCAGTACTTC. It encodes CASSTGLRVGQETQYF.

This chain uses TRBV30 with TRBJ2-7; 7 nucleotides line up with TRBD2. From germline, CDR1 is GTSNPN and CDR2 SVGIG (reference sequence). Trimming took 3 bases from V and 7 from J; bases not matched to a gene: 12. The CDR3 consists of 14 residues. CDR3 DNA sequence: TGTGCCTGGAGGGGGGGACTATTCGTGGGGGAGCAGTACTTC. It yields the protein CAWRGGLFVGEQYF.

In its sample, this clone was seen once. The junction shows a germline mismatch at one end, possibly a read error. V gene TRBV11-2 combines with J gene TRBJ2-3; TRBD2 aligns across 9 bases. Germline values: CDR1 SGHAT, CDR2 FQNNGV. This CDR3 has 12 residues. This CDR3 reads CASSLPSGIPHF. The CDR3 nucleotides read TGTGCCAGCAGCTTACCTAGCGGGATCCCGCATTTT.

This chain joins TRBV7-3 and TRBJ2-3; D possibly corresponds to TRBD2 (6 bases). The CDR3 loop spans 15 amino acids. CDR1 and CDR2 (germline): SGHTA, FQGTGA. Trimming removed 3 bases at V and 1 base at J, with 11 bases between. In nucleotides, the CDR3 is TGTGCCAGCAGCTTTGATAGCGGAGGCACAGATACGCAGTATTTT. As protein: CASSFDSGGTDTQYF.

The CDR3: CASSFTGGSGANVLTF. DNA for the CDR3: TGTGCCAGCAGCTTTACAGGGGGCTCTGGGGCCAACGTCCTGACTTTC. The chain carries TRBV11-3 and TRBJ2-6; 8 positions match TRBD1. V shed 3 bases and J 0 bases; nucleotides not matched to a gene: 1. CDR3 length: 16 residues. Germline V gene sequence: CDR1 SGHNT, CDR2 YENEEA.

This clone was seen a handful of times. CDR3 residues: CASSLRSDSYEQYF. CDR3 nucleotides: TGTGCCAGCAGCTTACGGAGCGACTCCTACGAGCAGTACTTC. This chain joins TRBV7-2 and TRBJ2-7, with D unresolved. Per germline, CDR1 SGHTA and CDR2 FQGNSA. Trimming pared 2 bases from V and 0 bases from J, leaving 8 bases between. There are 14 residues in the CDR3.

The CDR3 nucleotides are TGTGCCAGCAGTTTGGGGGACTCTGGCAATGAGCAGTTCTTC. Residues: CASSLGDSGNEQFF. V is TRBV27 and J is TRBJ2-1; TRBD2 is a possible D gene (6 bases). V was clipped by 3 bases and J by 6 bases, with 12 bases between them. The germline CDR1 and CDR2 sequences are MNHEY and SMNVEV (reference sequence). The CDR3 totals 14 residues.

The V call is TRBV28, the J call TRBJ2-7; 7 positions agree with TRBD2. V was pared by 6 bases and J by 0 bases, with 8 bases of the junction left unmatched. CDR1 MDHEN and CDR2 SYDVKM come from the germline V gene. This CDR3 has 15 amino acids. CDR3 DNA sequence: TGTGCCAGCAGCTTGGATGGGACTATCTCCTACGAGCAGTACTTC. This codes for CASSLDGTISYEQYF.

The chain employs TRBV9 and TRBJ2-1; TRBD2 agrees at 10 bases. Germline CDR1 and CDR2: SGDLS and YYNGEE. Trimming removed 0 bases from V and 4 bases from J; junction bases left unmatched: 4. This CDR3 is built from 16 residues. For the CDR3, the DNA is TGTGCCAGCAGCGTAGGGTGGACTAGCGGTTACAATGAGCAGTTCTTC. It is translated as CASSVGWTSGYNEQFF.

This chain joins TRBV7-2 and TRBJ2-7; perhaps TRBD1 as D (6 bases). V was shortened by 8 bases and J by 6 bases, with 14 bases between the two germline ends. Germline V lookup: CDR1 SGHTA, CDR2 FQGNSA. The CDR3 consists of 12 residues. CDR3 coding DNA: TGTGCCAGCGATCGGGACACTTCCGAGCAGTACTTC. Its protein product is CASDRDTSEQYF.

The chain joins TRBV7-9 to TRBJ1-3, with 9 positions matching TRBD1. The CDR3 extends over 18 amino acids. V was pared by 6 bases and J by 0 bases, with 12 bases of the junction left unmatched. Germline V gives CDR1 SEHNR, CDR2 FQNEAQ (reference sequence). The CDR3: CASRGGTGSTSSGNTIYF. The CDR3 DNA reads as TGTGCCAGCAGGGGTGGGACAGGGTCCACCAGCTCTGGAAACACCATATATTTT.

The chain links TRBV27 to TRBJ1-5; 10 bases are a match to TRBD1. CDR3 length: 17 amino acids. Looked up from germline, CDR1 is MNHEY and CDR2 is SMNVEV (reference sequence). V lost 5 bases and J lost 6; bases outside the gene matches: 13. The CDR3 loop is CASSPFGQGGRPQPQHF. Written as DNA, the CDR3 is TGTGCCAGCAGTCCGTTCGGACAGGGGGGCCGCCCTCAGCCCCAGCATTTT.

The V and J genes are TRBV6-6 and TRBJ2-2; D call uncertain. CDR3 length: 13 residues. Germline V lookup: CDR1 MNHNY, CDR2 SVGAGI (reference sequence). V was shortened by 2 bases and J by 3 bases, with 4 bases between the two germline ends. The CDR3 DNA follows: TGTGCCAGCAGTTACGGGGACACCGGGGAGCTGTTTTTT. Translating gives CASSYGDTGELFF.